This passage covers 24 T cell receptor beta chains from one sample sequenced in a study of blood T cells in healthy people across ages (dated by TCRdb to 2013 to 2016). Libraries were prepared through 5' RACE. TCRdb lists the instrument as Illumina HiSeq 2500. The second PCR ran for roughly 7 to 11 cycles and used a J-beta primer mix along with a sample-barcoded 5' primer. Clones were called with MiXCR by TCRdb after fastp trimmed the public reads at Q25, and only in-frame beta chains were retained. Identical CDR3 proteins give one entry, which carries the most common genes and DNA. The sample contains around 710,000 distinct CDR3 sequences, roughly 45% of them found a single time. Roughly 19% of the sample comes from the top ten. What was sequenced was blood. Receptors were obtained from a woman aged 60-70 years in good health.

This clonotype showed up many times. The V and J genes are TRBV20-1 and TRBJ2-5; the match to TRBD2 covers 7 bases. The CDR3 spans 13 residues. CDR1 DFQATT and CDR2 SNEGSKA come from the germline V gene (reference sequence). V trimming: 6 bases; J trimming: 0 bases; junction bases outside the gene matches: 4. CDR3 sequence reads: CSADSGYQETQYF. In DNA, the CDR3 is TGCAGTGCCGATAGCGGGTACCAAGAGACCCAGTACTTC.

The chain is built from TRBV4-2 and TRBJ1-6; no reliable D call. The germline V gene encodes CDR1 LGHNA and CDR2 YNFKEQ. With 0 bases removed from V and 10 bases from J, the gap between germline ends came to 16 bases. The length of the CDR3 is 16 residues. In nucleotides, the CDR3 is TGTGCCAGCAGCCAAGATCTGCCCAACACCGGCTCACCCCTCCACTTT. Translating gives CASSQDLPNTGSPLHF.

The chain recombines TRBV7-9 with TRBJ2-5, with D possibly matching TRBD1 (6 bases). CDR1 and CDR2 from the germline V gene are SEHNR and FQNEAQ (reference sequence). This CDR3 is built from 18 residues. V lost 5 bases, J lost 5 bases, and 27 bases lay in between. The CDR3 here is CASSTRPETGFLFETQYF. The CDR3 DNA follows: TGTGCCAGCAGCACAAGGCCCGAAACAGGGTTCCTTTTCGAGACCCAGTACTTC.

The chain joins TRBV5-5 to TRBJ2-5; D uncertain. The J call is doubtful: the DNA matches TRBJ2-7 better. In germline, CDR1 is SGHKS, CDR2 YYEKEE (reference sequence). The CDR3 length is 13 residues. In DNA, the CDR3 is TGTGCCAGCAGCGTGATGGGATACTACGAGCAGTACTTC. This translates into CASSVMGYYEQYF.

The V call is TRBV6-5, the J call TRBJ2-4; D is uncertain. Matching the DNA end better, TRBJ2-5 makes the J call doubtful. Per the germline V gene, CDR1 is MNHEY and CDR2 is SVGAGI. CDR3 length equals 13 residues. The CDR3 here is CASRPLRFETQYF. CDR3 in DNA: TGTGCCAGCAGGCCTTTGCGGTTTGAGACCCAGTACTTC.

The CDR3 nucleotides are TGTGCCAGCGGACAGCGGAACACTGAAGCTTTCTTT. It translates to CASGQRNTEAFF. The chain has TRBV3-1 and TRBJ1-1; TRBD1 is a possible D gene (6 bases). V dropped 8 bases and J dropped 1 base, with 8 bases sitting between them. The CDR3 covers 12 residues. The germline V gene has CDR1 LGHDT and CDR2 YNNKEL (reference sequence).

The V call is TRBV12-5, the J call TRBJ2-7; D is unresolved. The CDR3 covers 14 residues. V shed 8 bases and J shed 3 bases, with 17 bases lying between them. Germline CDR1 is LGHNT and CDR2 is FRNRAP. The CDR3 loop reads CASTPRFRLYEQYF. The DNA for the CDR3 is TGTGCTAGTACCCCGAGGTTCCGCCTCTACGAGCAGTACTTC.

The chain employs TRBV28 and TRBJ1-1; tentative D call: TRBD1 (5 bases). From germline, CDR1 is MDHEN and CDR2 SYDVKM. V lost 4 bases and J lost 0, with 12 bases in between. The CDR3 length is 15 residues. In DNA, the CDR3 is TGTGCCAGCAGTTCCTCAGGGTCGTTGAACACTGAAGCTTTCTTT. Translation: CASSSSGSLNTEAFF.

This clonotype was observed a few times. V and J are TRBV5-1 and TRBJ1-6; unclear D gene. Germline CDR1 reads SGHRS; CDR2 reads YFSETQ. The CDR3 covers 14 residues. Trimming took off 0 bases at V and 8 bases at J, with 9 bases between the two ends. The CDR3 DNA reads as TGCGCCAGCAGCTTGGCCAGTCCTGATTCACCCCTCCACTTT. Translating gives CASSLASPDSPLHF. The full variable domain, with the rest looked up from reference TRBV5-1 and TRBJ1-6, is KAGVTQTPRYLIKTRGQQVTLSCSPISGHRSVSWYQQTPGQGLQFLFEYFSETQRNKGNFPGRFSGRQFSNSRSEMNVSTLELGDSALYLCASSLASPDSPLHFGNGTRLTVT.

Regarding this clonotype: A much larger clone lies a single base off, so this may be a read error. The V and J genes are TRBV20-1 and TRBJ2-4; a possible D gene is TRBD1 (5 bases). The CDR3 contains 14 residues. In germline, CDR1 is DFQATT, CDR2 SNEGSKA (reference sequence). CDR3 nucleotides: TGCGGTGCTAGAGTTACAGGTGCCAAAAACATTCAGTACTTC. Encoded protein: CGARVTGAKNIQYF.

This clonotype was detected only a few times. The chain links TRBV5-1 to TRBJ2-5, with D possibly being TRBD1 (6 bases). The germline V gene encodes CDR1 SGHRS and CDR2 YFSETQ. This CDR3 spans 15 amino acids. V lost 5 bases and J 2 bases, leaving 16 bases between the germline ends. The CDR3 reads CASRTGRGRQETQYF. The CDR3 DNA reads TGCGCCAGCAGAACTGGCAGGGGACGTCAAGAGACCCAGTACTTC.

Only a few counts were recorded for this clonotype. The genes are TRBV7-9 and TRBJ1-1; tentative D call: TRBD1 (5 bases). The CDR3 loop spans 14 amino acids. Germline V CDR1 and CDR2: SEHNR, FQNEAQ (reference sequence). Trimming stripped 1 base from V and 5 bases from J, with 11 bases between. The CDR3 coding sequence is TGTGCCAGCAGCTTAGTAGGCCAGGGTACTGAAGCTTTCTTT. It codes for CASSLVGQGTEAFF. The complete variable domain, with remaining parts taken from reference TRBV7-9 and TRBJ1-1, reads DTGVSQNPRHKITKRGQNVTFRCDPISEHNRLYWYRQTLGQGPEFLTYFQNEAQLEKSRLLSDRFSAERPKGSFSTLEIQRTEQGDSAMYLCASSLVGQGTEAFFGQGTRLTVV.

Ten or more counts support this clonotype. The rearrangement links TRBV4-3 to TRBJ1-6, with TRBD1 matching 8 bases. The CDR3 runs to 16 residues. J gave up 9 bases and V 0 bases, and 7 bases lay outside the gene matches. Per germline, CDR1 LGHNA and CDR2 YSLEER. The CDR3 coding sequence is TGCGCCAGCAGCCAAGATCTTCAGGGGGCGAGTTCACCCCTCCACTTT. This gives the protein CASSQDLQGASSPLHF.

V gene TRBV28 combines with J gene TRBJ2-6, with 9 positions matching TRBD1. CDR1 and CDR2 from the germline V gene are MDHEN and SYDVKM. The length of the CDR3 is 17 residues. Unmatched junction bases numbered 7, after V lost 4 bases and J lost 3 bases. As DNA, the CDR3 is TGTGCCAGCAGTTCCCCGGGACAGGGTTATGGGGCCAACGTCCTGACTTTC. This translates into CASSSPGQGYGANVLTF.

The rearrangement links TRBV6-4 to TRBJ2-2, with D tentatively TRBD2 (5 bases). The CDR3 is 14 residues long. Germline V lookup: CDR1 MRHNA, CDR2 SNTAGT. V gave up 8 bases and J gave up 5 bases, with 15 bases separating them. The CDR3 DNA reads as TGTGCCAGCGGGAGCGAGGGTTTGACCGGGGAGCTGTTTTTT. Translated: CASGSEGLTGELFF.

The CDR3, as DNA: TGTGCCAGCAGATTCAAAGGGGACTATGGCTACACCTTC. As protein: CASRFKGDYGYTF. This chain joins TRBV7-2 and TRBJ1-2; a weak D match, TRBD1 (5 bases). This CDR3 is built from 13 residues. Trimming pared 6 bases from V and 3 bases from J, leaving 11 bases between. Germline V gene data show CDR1 as SGHTA and CDR2 as FQGNSA.

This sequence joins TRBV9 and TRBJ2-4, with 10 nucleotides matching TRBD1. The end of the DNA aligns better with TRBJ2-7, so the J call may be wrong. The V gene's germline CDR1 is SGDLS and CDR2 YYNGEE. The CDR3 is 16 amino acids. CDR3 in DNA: TGTGCCAGCAGCGTAGATCTTGGACAGGGGGGCTACGAGCAGTACTTC. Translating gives CASSVDLGQGGYEQYF.

The CDR3 spells CASSLRPKVVGTGAATNEKLFF. CDR3 in DNA: TGTGCCAGCAGTTTACGTCCGAAGGTGGTTGGGACAGGGGCTGCAACTAATGAAAAACTGTTTTTT. The chain employs TRBV27 and TRBJ1-4; 10 positions agree with TRBD1. Germline loops: CDR1 MNHEY, CDR2 SMNVEV (reference sequence). CDR3 size: 22 residues. The junction had 18 bases not matched to a gene; V was cut back by 2 bases and J by 0 bases. Together with reference TRBV27 and TRBJ1-4, the CDR3 gives the full variable domain: EAQVTQNPRYLITVTGKKLTVTCSQNMNHEYMSWYRQDPGLGLRQIYYSMNVEVTDKGDVPEGYKVSRKEKRNFPLILESPSPNQTSLYFCASSLRPKVVGTGAATNEKLFFGSGTQLSVL.

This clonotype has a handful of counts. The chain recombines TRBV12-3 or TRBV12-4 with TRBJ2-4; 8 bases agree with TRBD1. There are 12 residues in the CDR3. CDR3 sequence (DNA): TGTGCAGACAGGGGAGAGGCGGAGCTATGGTACTTC. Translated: CADRGEAELWYF.

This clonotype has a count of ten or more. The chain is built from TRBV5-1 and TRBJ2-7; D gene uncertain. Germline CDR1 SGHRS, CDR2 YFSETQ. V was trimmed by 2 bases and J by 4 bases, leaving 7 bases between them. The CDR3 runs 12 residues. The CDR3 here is CASSFAPYEQYF. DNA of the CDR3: TGCGCCAGCAGCTTCGCGCCGTACGAGCAGTACTTC.

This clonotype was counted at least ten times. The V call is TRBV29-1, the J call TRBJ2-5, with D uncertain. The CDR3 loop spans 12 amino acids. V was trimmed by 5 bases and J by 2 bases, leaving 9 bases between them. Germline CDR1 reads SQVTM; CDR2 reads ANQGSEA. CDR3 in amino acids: CSVKPPQETQYF. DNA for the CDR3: TGCAGCGTTAAACCGCCGCAAGAGACCCAGTACTTC.

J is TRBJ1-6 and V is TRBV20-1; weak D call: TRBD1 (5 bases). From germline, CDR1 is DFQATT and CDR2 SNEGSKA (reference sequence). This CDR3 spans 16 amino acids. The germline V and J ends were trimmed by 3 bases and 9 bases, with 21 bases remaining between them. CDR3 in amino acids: CSASLPAGTGGSPLHF. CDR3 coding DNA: TGCAGTGCTAGCCTCCCAGCCGGGACGGGAGGTTCACCCCTCCACTTT.

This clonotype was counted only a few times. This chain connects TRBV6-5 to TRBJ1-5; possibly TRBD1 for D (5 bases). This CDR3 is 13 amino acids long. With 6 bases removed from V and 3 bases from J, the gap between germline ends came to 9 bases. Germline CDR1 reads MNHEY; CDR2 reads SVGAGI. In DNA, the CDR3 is TGTGCCAGCAGCTCGGGGCACAATCAGCCCCAGCATTTT. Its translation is CASSSGHNQPQHF.

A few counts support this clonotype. CDR3 protein: CAISEIRRGDETQYF. The CDR3 DNA follows: TGTGCCATCAGTGAGATCAGGCGGGGGGACGAGACCCAGTACTTC. The gene calls are TRBV10-3 and TRBJ2-5, with 8 bases matching TRBD2. Germline-derived CDR1 and CDR2 are ENHRY and SYGVKD. V lost 2 bases, J lost 5 bases, and 7 bases stayed unmatched. The CDR3 runs to 15 residues.